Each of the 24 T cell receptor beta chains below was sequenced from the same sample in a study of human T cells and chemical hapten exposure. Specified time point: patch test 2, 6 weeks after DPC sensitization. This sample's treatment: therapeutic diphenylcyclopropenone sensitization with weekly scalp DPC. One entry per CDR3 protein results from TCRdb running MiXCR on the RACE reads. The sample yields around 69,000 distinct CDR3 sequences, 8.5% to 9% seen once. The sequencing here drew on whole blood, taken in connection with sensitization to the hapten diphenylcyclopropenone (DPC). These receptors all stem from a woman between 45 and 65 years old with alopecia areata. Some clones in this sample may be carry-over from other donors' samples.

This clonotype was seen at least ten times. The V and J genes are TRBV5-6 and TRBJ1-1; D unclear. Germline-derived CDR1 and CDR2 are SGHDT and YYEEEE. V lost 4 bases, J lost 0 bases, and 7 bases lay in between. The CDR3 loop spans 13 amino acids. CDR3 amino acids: CASSVTVNTEAFF. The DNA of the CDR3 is TGTGCCAGCAGCGTAACAGTGAACACTGAAGCTTTCTTT.

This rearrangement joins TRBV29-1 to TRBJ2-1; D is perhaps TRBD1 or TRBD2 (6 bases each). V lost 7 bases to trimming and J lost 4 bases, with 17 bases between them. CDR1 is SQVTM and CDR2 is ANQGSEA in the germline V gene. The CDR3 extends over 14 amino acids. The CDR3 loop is CSGRGRGRYNEQFF. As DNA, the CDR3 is TGCAGCGGCCGGGGGCGGGGAAGATACAATGAGCAGTTCTTC.

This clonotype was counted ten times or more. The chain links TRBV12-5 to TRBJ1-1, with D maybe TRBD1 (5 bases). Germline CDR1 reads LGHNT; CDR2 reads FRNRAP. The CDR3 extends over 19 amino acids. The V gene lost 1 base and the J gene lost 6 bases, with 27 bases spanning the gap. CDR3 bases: TGTGCTAGTGGTTTGGCATCCTTCGGGACGACAGTGAAGTTCCCTGAAGCTTTCTTT. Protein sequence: CASGLASFGTTVKFPEAFF. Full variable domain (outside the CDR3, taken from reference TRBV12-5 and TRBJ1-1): DARVTQTPRHKVTEMGQEVTMRCQPILGHNTVFWYRQTMMQGLELLAYFRNRAPLDDSGMPKDRFSAEMPDATLATLKIQPSEPRDSAVYFCASGLASFGTTVKFPEAFFGQGTRLTVV.

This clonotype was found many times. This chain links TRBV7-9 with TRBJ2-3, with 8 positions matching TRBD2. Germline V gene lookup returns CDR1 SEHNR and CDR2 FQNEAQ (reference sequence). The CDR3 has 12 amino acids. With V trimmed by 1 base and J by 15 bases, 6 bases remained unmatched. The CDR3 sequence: CASSLEAGGYYF. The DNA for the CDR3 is TGTGCCAGCAGCTTAGAGGCGGGGGGCTATTATTTT.

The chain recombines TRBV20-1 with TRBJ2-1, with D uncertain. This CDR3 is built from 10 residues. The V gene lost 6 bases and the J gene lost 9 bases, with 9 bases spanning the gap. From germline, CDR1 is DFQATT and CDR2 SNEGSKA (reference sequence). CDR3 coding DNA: TGCAGTGCCTATTCCGTTGAGCAGTTCTTC. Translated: CSAYSVEQFF.

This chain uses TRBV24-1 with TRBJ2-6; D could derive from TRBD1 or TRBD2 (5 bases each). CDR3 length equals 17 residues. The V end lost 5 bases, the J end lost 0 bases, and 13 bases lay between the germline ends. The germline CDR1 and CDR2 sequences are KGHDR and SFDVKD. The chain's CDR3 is CATSARGTLSGANVLTF. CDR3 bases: TGTGCCACCAGTGCGAGGGGTACCCTCTCTGGGGCCAACGTCCTGACTTTC.

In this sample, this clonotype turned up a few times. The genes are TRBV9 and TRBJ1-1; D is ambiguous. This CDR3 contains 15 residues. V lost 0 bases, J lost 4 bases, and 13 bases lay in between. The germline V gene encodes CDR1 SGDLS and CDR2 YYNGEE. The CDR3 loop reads CASSVEPVWSTEAFF. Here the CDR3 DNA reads TGTGCCAGCAGCGTAGAGCCGGTCTGGAGCACTGAAGCTTTCTTT.

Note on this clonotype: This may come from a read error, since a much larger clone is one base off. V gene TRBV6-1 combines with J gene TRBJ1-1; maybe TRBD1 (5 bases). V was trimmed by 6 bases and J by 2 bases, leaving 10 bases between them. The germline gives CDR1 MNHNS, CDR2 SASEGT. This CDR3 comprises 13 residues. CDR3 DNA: TGTGCCAGCAGGTACAGGTACAACACTGAAGCTTTCTTT. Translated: CASRYRYNTEAFF.

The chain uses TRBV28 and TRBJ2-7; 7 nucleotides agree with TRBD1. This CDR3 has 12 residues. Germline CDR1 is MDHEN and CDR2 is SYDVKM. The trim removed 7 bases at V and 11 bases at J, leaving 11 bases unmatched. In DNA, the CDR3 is TGTGCCAGCAATTCCGACAGGGAGAGAAAGTACTTC. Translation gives CASNSDRERKYF.

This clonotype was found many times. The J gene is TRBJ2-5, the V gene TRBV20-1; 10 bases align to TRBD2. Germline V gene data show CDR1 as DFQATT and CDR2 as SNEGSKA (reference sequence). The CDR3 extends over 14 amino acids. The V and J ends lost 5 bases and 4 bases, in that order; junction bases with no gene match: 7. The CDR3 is CSAHSGGATETQYF. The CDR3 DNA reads TGCAGTGCTCACAGCGGGGGGGCCACAGAGACCCAGTACTTC.

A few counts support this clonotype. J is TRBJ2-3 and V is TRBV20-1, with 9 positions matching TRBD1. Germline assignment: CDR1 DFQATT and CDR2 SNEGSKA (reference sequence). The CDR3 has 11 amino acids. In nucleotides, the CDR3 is TGCGGGACAGGGTATACAGATACGCAGTATTTT. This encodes CGTGYTDTQYF.

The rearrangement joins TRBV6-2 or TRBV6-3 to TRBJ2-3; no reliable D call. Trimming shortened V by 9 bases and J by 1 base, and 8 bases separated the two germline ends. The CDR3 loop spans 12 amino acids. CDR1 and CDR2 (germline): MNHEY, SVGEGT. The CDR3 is CASFGGTDTQYF. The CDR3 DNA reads TGTGCCAGTTTCGGCGGCACAGATACGCAGTATTTT.

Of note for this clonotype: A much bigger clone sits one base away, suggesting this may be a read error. In DNA form, the CDR3 reads TGCAGCGTTAAATCGGGAGGTCGGTACTTC. Translation: CSVKSGGRYF. This rearrangement joins TRBV29-1 to TRBJ2-7; 7 positions match TRBD2. The CDR3 is made up of 10 amino acids. CDR1 and CDR2 (germline): SQVTM, ANQGSEA. V was clipped by 5 bases and J by 12 bases; unmatched bases: 7.

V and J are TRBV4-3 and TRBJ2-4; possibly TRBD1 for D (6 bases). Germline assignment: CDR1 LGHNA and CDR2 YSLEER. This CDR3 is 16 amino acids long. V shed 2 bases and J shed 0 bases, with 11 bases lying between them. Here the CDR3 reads CASSQNRALAKNIQYF. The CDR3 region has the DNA TGCGCCAGCAGCCAAAACAGGGCACTAGCCAAAAACATTCAGTACTTC.

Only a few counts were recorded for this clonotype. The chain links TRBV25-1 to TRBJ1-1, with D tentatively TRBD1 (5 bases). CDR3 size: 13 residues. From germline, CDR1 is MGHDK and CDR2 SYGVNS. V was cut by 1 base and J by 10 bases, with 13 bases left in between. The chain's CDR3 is CASSESGLIGAFF. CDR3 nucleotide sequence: TGTGCCAGCAGTGAATCGGGGCTGATAGGAGCTTTCTTT.

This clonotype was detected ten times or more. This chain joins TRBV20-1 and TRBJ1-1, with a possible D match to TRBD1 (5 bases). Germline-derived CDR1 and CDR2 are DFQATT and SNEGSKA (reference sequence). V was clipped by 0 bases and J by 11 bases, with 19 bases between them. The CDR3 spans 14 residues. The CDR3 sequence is CSARDLVGTGWAFF. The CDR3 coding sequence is TGCAGTGCTAGAGATCTTGTAGGGACGGGTTGGGCTTTCTTT.

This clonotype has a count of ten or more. The DNA of the CDR3 is TGTGCCAGCAGCCAAGAGGGAAAGGGGGCACTCGAGCAGTACTTC. Translation gives CASSQEGKGALEQYF. The V call is TRBV3-1, the J call TRBJ2-7, with 7 bases lining up with TRBD1. Unmatched junction bases numbered 8, after V lost 0 bases and J lost 6 bases. This CDR3 has 15 amino acids. Germline CDR1 and CDR2: LGHDT and YNNKEL (reference sequence).

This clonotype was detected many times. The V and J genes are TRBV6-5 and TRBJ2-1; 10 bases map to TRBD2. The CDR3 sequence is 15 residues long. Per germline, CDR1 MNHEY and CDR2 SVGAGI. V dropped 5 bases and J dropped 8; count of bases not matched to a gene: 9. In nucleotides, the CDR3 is TGTGCCAGCAGTGCTCGCAGCGGGGGGGAGGATGAGCAGTTCTTC. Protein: CASSARSGGEDEQFF.

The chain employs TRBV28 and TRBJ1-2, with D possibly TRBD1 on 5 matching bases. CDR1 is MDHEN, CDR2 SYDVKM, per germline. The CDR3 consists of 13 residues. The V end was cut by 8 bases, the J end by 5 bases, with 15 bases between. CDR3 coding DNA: TGTGCCAGCGGGGCGGTTACGCCTTATGGCTACACCTTC. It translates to CASGAVTPYGYTF.

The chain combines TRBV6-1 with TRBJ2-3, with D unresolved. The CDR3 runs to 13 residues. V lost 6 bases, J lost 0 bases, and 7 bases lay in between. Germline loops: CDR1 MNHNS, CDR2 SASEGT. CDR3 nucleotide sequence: TGTGCCAGCAGATGGGGAAGCACAGATACGCAGTATTTT. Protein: CASRWGSTDTQYF.

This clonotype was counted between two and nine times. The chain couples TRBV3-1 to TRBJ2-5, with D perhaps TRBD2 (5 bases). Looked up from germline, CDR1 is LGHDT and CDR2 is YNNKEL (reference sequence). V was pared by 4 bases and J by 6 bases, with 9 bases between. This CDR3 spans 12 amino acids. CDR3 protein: CASSPSMKTQYF. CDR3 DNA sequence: TGTGCCAGCAGCCCTAGCATGAAGACCCAGTACTTC.

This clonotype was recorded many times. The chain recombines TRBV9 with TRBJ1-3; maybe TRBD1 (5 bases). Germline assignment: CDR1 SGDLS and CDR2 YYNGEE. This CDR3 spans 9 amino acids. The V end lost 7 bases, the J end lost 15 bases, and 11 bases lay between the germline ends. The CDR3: CASGTVPYF. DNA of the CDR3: TGTGCCAGCGGGACTGTCCCATATTTT.

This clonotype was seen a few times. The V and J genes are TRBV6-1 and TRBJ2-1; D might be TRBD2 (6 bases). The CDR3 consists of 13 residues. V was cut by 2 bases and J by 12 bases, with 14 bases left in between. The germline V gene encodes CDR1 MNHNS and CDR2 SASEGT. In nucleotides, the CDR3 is TGTGCCAGCAGTGAAAGGGATAGGCGGGGGCAGTTCTTC. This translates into CASSERDRRGQFF.

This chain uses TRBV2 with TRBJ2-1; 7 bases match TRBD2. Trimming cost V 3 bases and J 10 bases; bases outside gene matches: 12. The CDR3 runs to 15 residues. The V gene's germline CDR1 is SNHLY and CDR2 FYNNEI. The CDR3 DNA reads TGTGCCAGCAGTGACCGGGACTATTTTTTCCGGGAGCAGTTCTTC. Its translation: CASSDRDYFFREQFF.